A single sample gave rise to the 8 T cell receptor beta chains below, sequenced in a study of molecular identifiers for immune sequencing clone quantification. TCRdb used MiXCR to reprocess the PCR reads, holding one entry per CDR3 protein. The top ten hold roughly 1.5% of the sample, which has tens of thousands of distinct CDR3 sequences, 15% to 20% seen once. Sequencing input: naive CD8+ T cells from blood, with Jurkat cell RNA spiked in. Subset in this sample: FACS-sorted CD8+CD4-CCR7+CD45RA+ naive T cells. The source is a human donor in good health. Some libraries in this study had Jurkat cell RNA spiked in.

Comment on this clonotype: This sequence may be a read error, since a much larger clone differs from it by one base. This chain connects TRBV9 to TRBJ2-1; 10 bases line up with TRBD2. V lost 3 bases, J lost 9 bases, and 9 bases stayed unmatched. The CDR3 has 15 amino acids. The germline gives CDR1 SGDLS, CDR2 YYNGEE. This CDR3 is CASSAVASGSFEQFF. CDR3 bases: TGTGCCAGCAGCGCAGTCGCTAGCGGGAGTTTTGAGCAGTTCTTC. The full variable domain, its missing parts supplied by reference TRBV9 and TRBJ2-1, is DSGVTQTPKHLITATGQRVTLRCSPRSGDLSVYWYQQSLDQGLQFLIQYYNGEERAKGNILERFSAQQFPDLHSELNLSSLELGDSALYFCASSAVASGSFEQFFGPGTRLTVL.

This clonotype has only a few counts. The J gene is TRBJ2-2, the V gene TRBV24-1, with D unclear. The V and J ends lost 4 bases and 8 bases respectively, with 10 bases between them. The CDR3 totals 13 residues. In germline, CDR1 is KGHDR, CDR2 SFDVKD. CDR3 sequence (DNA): TGTGCCACCAGTGACCTGAATTTAGGGGAGCTGTTTTTT. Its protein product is CATSDLNLGELFF.

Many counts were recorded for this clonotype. CDR3 coding DNA: TGTGCCAGCAGCACTAAAGGGGGGAGGGCCAATGAGCAGTTCTTC. It encodes CASSTKGGRANEQFF. The rearrangement links TRBV7-9 to TRBJ2-1, with a possible D match to TRBD2 (7 bases). Trimming removed 5 bases at V and 6 bases at J, with 17 bases between. The CDR3 loop spans 15 amino acids. Germline assignment: CDR1 SEHNR and CDR2 FQNEAQ (reference sequence).

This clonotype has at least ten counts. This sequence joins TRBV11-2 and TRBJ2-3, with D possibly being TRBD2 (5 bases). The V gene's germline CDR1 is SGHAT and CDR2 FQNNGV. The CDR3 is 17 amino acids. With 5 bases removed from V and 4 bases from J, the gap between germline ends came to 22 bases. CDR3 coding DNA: TGTGCCAGCAGCCCAGGTCCGGGATCAAAGTCCCCAGATACGCAGTATTTT. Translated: CASSPGPGSKSPDTQYF.

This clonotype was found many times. CDR3 region: CAGITDTYNEQFF. Written as DNA, the CDR3 is TGTGCCGGGATAACAGATACCTACAATGAGCAGTTCTTC. The V call is TRBV30, the J call TRBJ2-1, with D unclear. V gave up 8 bases and J gave up 2 bases, with 13 bases separating them. CDR3 size: 13 residues. The germline V gene has CDR1 GTSNPN and CDR2 SVGIG (reference sequence). Full variable domain (remainder filled in from reference TRBV30 and TRBJ2-1): SQTIHQWPATLVQPVGSPLSLECTVEGTSNPNLYWYRQAAGRGLQLLFYSVGIGQISSEVPQNLSASRPQDRQFILSSKKLLLSDSGFYLCAGITDTYNEQFFGPGTRLTVL.

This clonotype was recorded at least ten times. The CDR3 nucleotides read TGTGCCAGCAGCCCAGCGGTTTCAACTAATGAAAAACTGTTTTTT. It specifies CASSPAVSTNEKLFF. V and J are TRBV7-9 and TRBJ1-4; no definite D call. V lost 5 bases, J lost 0 bases, and 10 bases lay in between. CDR3 length: 15 amino acids. From germline, CDR1 is SEHNR and CDR2 FQNEAQ (reference sequence). The complete variable domain, with remaining parts taken from reference TRBV7-9 and TRBJ1-4, reads DTGVSQNPRHKITKRGQNVTFRCDPISEHNRLYWYRQTLGQGPEFLTYFQNEAQLEKSRLLSDRFSAERPKGSFSTLEIQRTEQGDSAMYLCASSPAVSTNEKLFFGSGTQLSVL.

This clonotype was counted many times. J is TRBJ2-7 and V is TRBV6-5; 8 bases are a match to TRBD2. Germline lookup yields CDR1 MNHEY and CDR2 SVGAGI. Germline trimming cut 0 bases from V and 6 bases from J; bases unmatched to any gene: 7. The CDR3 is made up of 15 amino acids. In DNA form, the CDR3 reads TGTGCCAGCAGTTACTCGACAAGCGGGAGCGGCGAGCAGTACTTC. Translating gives CASSYSTSGSGEQYF.

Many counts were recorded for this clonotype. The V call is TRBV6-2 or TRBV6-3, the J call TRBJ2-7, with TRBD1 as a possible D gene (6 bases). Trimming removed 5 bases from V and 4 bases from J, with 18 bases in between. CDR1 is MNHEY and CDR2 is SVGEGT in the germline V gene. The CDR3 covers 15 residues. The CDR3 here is CASSPREGHLYEQYF. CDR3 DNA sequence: TGTGCCAGCAGTCCGCGCGAGGGACATCTATACGAGCAGTACTTC.